Sequencing of this TCR beta chain was carried out in a study of cytomegalovirus exposure and HLA in healthy donors. The V segment lost 0 bases and the J segment 7 bases; nucleotides outside the gene matches: 7. This CDR3 is 16 amino acids long. Germline V lookup: CDR1 SGHNT, CDR2 YYREEE (reference sequence). Primers: 60 Vbeta forward and 13 Jbeta reverse. Source study methods: In a later analysis, 80 million or so unique TCR beta chains included roughly 11 million shared by two or more donors. Here immunoSEQ multiplex PCR was the method, and the copy in TCRdb shows in-frame clones only, minus some. V and J calls and clone size are as listed in that table; D and trimming were resolved from the DNA. The sample carries about 150,000 clones, more than 60% recorded once. This clone turned up a few times.

This rearrangement joins TRBV5-4 to TRBJ2-1; 10 bases line up with TRBD2. Material: PBMCs. This TCR was recovered from a man in his thirties or forties in good health and CMV-seropositive. DNA of the CDR3: TGTGCCAGCAGCTTGGACCTAGCGGGAGCGAAAAATGAGCAGTTCTTC. It is translated as CASSLDLAGAKNEQFF.